These 21 T cell receptor beta chains originate from one sample sequenced in a study of neoadjuvant anti-PD-1 for oral cavity cancer. The data were produced by immunoSEQ multiplex PCR, yet TCRdb's version contains in-frame clones alone and is incomplete. Here the sample spans 5,500 to 7,500 clones, about 69% being singletons. This material consisted of PBMCs, taken before nivolumab (anti-PD-1) treatment. Receptors originate from a person between 35 and 79 years old with oral cavity squamous cell carcinoma.

The genes are TRBV7-9 and TRBJ2-5; TRBD1 aligns across 10 bases. The trim removed 5 bases at V and 3 bases at J, leaving 9 bases unmatched. This CDR3 contains 16 residues. Germline CDR1 reads SEHNR; CDR2 reads FQNEAQ (reference sequence). The CDR3 loop is CASSHRTGGKEETQYF. For the CDR3, the DNA is TGTGCCAGCAGCCACCGGACAGGGGGAAAAGAAGAGACCCAGTACTTC.

This sequence joins TRBV28 and TRBJ1-2, with D tentatively TRBD1 (5 bases). With 6 bases removed from V and 6 bases from J, the gap between germline ends came to 17 bases. The germline V gene encodes CDR1 MDHEN and CDR2 SYDVKM. This CDR3 region has 14 residues. As DNA, the CDR3 is TGTGCCAGCAGCCCGGCCCGGGACGCAGATGGCTACACCTTC. Its protein is CASSPARDADGYTF.

The J gene is TRBJ1-2, the V gene TRBV10-3; no clear D gene. V lost 8 bases to trimming and J lost 0 bases, with 7 bases between them. From germline, CDR1 is ENHRY and CDR2 SYGVKD. This CDR3 has 12 residues. The CDR3 region is CAIFGTNYGYTF. DNA for the CDR3: TGTGCCATCTTCGGGACTAACTATGGCTACACCTTC.

V usage is TRBV4-3 and J usage is TRBJ1-2; D unclear. Germline loops: CDR1 LGHNA, CDR2 YSLEER. V was pared by 2 bases and J by 9 bases, with 16 bases between. CDR3 length: 14 residues. The CDR3 region is CASSQYRLSGSYTF. The CDR3 coding sequence is TGCGCCAGCAGCCAATACAGACTCTCGGGGAGCTACACCTTC.

The chain links TRBV7-8 to TRBJ2-1; 7 nucleotides agree with TRBD1. The CDR3 loop spans 15 amino acids. The V segment lost 4 bases and the J segment 4 bases; nucleotides outside the gene matches: 7. Germline V gene sequence: CDR1 SGHVS, CDR2 FQNEAQ. CDR3 DNA sequence: TGTGCCAGCAGCTCAATGGGGACAGATTACAATGAGCAGTTCTTC. Translation gives CASSSMGTDYNEQFF.

The genes are TRBV7-8 and TRBJ2-3, with 10 bases fitting TRBD2. This CDR3 is built from 16 residues. J gave up 3 bases and V 5 bases, and 8 bases lay outside the gene matches. The germline V gene has CDR1 SGHVS and CDR2 FQNEAQ. Here the CDR3 reads CASSRTTSGATDTQYF. DNA for the CDR3: TGTGCCAGCAGCCGAACCACTAGCGGGGCGACAGATACGCAGTATTTT. The whole variable domain, remainder taken from reference TRBV7-8 and TRBJ2-3, is GAGVSQSPRYKVAKRGQDVALRCDPISGHVSLFWYQQALGQGPEFLTYFQNEAQLDKSGLPSDRFFAERPEGSVSTLKIQRTQQEDSAVYLCASSRTTSGATDTQYFGPGTRLTVL.

This clone is a singleton in its sample. The chain links TRBV5-1 to TRBJ1-1, with 7 nucleotides matching TRBD1. V lost 3 bases, J lost 6 bases, and 5 bases stayed unmatched. CDR3 length: 13 residues. Germline-derived CDR1 and CDR2 are SGHRS and YFSETQ. The CDR3 is CASSSDDRAEAFF. The CDR3 region has the DNA TGCGCCAGCAGCTCAGATGACAGGGCTGAAGCTTTCTTT.

The CDR3 spells CASSYSRGGRAGELFF. The CDR3 nucleotides are TGTGCCAGCAGTTACTCGCGGGGAGGACGAGCCGGGGAGCTGTTTTTT. V and J are TRBV6-5 and TRBJ2-2, with D perhaps TRBD2 (6 bases). Germline loops: CDR1 MNHEY, CDR2 SVGAGI. The CDR3 is 16 residues long. Trimming removed 0 bases from V and 6 bases from J, with 14 bases in between.

The chain uses TRBV2 and TRBJ2-7, with 7 bases identical to TRBD1. The CDR3 is 12 amino acids. The V gene's germline CDR1 is SNHLY and CDR2 FYNNEI. V dropped 10 bases and J dropped 0; count of bases not matched to a gene: 3. The DNA for the CDR3 is TGTGCCAACACAGGGGACTCCTACGAGCAGTACTTC. This translates into CANTGDSYEQYF.

The V gene is TRBV5-4, the J gene TRBJ2-7; the D gene could be TRBD1 or TRBD2 (5 bases each). Germline CDR1 SGHNT, CDR2 YYREEE (reference sequence). V dropped 0 bases and J dropped 3 bases, with 10 bases sitting between them. CDR3 length: 14 amino acids. CDR3: CASSLGRDLYEQYF. The CDR3, as DNA: TGTGCCAGCAGCTTGGGCCGGGACCTCTACGAGCAGTACTTC.

This chain joins TRBV10-2 and TRBJ2-5; 11 bases are shared with TRBD1. This CDR3 has 15 amino acids. After removal of 4 bases from V and 5 bases from J, the junction contained 6 bases not matched to a gene. Germline CDR1 is WSHSY and CDR2 is SAAADI. The DNA of the CDR3 is TGCGCCAGCAGTGTCCCTGGACAGGGGGCCGAGACCCAGTACTTC. It specifies CASSVPGQGAETQYF.

V gene TRBV10-3 combines with J gene TRBJ1-5, with 9 bases identical to TRBD1. The CDR3 length is 16 residues. V shed 6 bases, J shed 7 bases, and the junction held 13 bases outside the gene matches. Germline loops: CDR1 ENHRY, CDR2 SYGVKD. CDR3 sequence: CAISDEGQGLGQPQHF. CDR3 DNA: TGTGCCATCAGCGACGAGGGACAGGGACTAGGGCAGCCCCAGCATTTT.

The chain has TRBV12-5 and TRBJ1-1; tentative D call: TRBD1 (5 bases). The CDR3 is 16 residues long. V dropped 3 bases and J dropped 4 bases, with 18 bases sitting between them. Germline CDR1 LGHNT, CDR2 FRNRAP. CDR3 DNA: TGTGCTAGTGGTTTATCCCCCGACAGACGGAGCACTGAAGCTTTCTTT. Amino acids: CASGLSPDRRSTEAFF.

The chain has TRBV9 and TRBJ2-3; TRBD2 agrees at 7 bases. CDR3 length: 16 amino acids. Germline V gene data show CDR1 as SGDLS and CDR2 as YYNGEE. V gave up 0 bases and J gave up 2 bases; unmatched junction bases: 6. CDR3 coding DNA: TGTGCCAGCAGCGTAGCTGGAGCGGGGCACACAGATACGCAGTATTTT. It translates to CASSVAGAGHTDTQYF.

This clone was detected a few times. V and J are TRBV7-2 and TRBJ1-2; 8 bases line up with TRBD1. There are 16 residues in the CDR3. CDR1 is SGHTA and CDR2 is FQGNSA in the germline V gene. The junction had 9 bases not matched to a gene; V was cut back by 3 bases and J by 3 bases. CDR3 DNA: TGTGCCAGCAGCTTTGCAGGGGGCAGGTTCGACTATGGCTACACCTTC. It encodes CASSFAGGRFDYGYTF.

The chain uses TRBV9 and TRBJ1-2; tentatively, D is TRBD1 (5 bases). In germline, CDR1 is SGDLS, CDR2 YYNGEE. V lost 3 bases and J lost 6, with 15 bases in between. The CDR3 consists of 14 residues. The CDR3 spells CASSAGGGLDGYTF. The CDR3 DNA follows: TGTGCCAGCAGCGCTGGTGGGGGTTTAGATGGCTACACCTTC.

The chain employs TRBV19 and TRBJ1-3; TRBD1 aligns across 7 bases. V lost 9 bases and J lost 0; bases outside the gene matches: 14. The CDR3 consists of 17 residues. Germline CDR1 and CDR2: LNHDA and SQIVND (reference sequence). In DNA form, the CDR3 reads TGTGCCAGCAAGAACCCTAGGACAGGCCGCTCTGGAAACACCATATATTTT. This encodes CASKNPRTGRSGNTIYF.

This clone was picked up a small number of times. The chain uses TRBV6-6 and TRBJ2-3; D might be TRBD1 (5 bases). The CDR3 length is 13 residues. Germline lookup yields CDR1 MNHNY and CDR2 SVGAGI (reference sequence). V gave up 2 bases and J gave up 4 bases, with 7 bases separating them. The CDR3 is CASSYLGADTQYF. The CDR3 DNA is TGTGCCAGCAGTTACCTAGGGGCAGATACGCAGTATTTT.

The chain links TRBV2 to TRBJ2-1; 15 positions match TRBD2. The ends lost 6 bases at V and 2 bases at J; junction bases unmatched: 8. Germline V CDR1 and CDR2: SNHLY, FYNNEI. This CDR3 spans 18 amino acids. The CDR3 loop is CASSLPGLAGGTYNEQFF. CDR3 nucleotides: TGTGCCAGCAGCTTGCCGGGACTAGCGGGGGGCACCTACAATGAGCAGTTCTTC.

The CDR3 region has the DNA TGTGCCAGCGGCGGGTTTAACACCGGGGAGCTGTTTTTT. Its translation: CASGGFNTGELFF. The chain joins TRBV6-6 to TRBJ2-2; possible D gene TRBD2, 5 bases. This CDR3 has 13 residues. Germline CDR1 reads MNHNY; CDR2 reads SVGAGI (reference sequence). Trimming left V 8 bases short and J 2 bases short, with 9 bases between.

The count of this clone is one. The rearrangement joins TRBV23-1 to TRBJ1-5, with D perhaps matching TRBD1 (5 bases). TRBV23-1 is placed among ORFs of uncertain function. The CDR3 runs 13 residues. V lost 4 bases to trimming and J lost 5 bases, with 9 bases between them. CDR3 nucleotide sequence: TGCGCCAGCAGTCCCCGGGGCCATCAGCCCCAGCATTTT. Translating gives CASSPRGHQPQHF.